This T cell receptor (beta chain) is from a study of technical replicates of blood from four donors. The CDR3 length is 15 residues. V lost 4 bases, J lost 0 bases, and 7 bases lay in between. In germline, CDR1 is MNHEY, CDR2 SVGAGI. Libraries were prepared by immunoSEQ multiplex PCR; TCRdb keeps only in-frame clonotypes and omits some of them. Among more than 75,000 clones listed, 85% to 95% were seen once. This TCR was sampled from a human donor in good health. This rearrangement joins TRBV6-5 to TRBJ1-6; no definite D call. Sequences were obtained from T cells isolated from PBMCs. The CDR3 protein is CASSSLSSYNSPLHF. The CDR3, as DNA: TGTGCCAGCAGTTCCCTCAGCTCCTATAATTCACCCCTCCACTTT.